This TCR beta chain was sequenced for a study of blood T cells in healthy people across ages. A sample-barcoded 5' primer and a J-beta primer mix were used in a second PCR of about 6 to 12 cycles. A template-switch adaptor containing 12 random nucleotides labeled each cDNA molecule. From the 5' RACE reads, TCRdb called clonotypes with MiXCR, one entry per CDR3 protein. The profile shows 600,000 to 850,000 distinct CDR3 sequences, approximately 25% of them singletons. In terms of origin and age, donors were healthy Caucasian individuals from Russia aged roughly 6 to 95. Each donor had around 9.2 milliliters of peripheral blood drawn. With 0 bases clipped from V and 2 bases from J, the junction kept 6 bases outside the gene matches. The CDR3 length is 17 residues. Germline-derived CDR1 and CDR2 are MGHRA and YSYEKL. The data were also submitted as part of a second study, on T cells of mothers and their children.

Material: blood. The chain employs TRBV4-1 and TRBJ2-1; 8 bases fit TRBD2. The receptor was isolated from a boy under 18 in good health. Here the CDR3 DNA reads TGCGCCAGCAGCCAAGAAGGTAGCGGGGTAACCTACAATGAGCAGTTCTTC. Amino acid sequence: CASSQEGSGVTYNEQFF.